This TCR beta chain comes out of a study of CD8 T cells in ankylosing spondylitis. General observations from the study: Seemingly characteristic of ankylosing spondylitis blood was a TCR beta motif consisting of about 8 highly homologous variants.

Comment on this clonotype: Antigen specificity is unknown.

TCRdb re-analysed the 5' RACE reads in MiXCR, keeping a single row per CDR3 protein. The sample contains a few hundred thousand distinct CDR3 sequences, 20% to 30% of which appear only once. Trimming cost V 8 bases and J 2 bases, with 10 bases left between them. This CDR3 is 13 amino acids long. V is TRBV12-3 or TRBV12-4 and J is TRBJ2-1, with a weak D call TRBD1 (5 bases). Sequencing input: blood, either unsorted or a sorted T cell fraction (not recorded which). This TCR was recovered from a male donor with ankylosing spondylitis or in good health (not recorded which). Here the CDR3 reads CASAQGTYNEQFF. The CDR3 nucleotides are TGTGCCAGCGCCCAGGGAACCTACAATGAGCAGTTCTTC.